A selection of T cell receptor beta chains follows, all from one sample in a study of T cell responses to AZD1222 COVID-19 vaccine. The assay was immunoSEQ multiplex PCR, and TCRdb's table has in-frame clones only and misses some. This table has 95,000 to 120,000 clones, about 86% appearing once. The input for sequencing was peripheral blood, taken on day 0 of AZD1222 vaccination. These receptors all come from an adult in good health. CDR3s include the opening cysteine and the closing phenylalanine or tryptophan. Each record gives: D gene, V gene, clone size, J gene, CDR3 DNA, CDR3 protein. A D gene is named only where the DNA matches it firmly. Only part of the rows carry a size: once, few, many, or a class if the clone is expanded.

.	TRBV13	.	TRBJ1-1	TGTGCCAGCCACGAGGAAGGGAGGAACACTGAAGCTTTCTTT	CASHEEGRNTEAFF
TRBD2	TRBV6-4	.	TRBJ2-2	TGTGCCAGCAGCGGAGCGGGGGGTTCCGCCGGGGAGCTGTTTTTT	CASSGAGGSAGELFF
TRBD1	TRBV6-5	.	TRBJ1-4	TGTGCCAGCAGTTACACTTCCGGGACAGGGAGTGAAAAACTGTTTTTT	CASSYTSGTGSEKLFF
.	TRBV11-2	.	TRBJ1-1	TGTGCCAGCAGCTTATACCTTATCGGCGCTTTCTTT	CASSLYLIGAFF
.	TRBV7-2	.	TRBJ1-2	TGTGCCAGCAGCCCGGGAGTAGACTATGGCTACACCTTC	CASSPGVDYGYTF
TRBD1	TRBV5-8	.	TRBJ1-2	TGTGCCAGCAGCTTACAGGGGGCTCAGGATGGCTACACCTTC	CASSLQGAQDGYTF
TRBD1	TRBV5-4	.	TRBJ1-2	TGTGCCAGCAGCCGAAGAAACAGGGGGCTAGGCGGCTACACCTTC	CASSRRNRGLGGYTF
.	TRBV6-5	.	TRBJ1-4	TGTGCCAGCAGTTACTCAGGACAGCGGGCTGAAAAACTGTTTTTT	CASSYSGQRAEKLFF
.	TRBV7-2	.	TRBJ1-4	TGTGCCAGCAGCTCTCGCGACAGGTCCGGGTGGAAACTGTTTTTT	CASSSRDRSGWKLFF
.	TRBV21-1	.	TRBJ2-5	TGTGCCAGCAGCAAAGCGCACAGCCAAGAGACCCAGTACTTC	CASSKAHSQETQYF
TRBD1	TRBV18	few	TRBJ1-5	TGTGCCAGCTCACCCGGACAGGGGAATCAGCCCCAGCATTTT	CASSPGQGNQPQHF
TRBD1	TRBV19	.	TRBJ1-2	TGTGCCAGTAGCGATCCGACAGGGAGCCAAAACTATGGCTACACCTTC	CASSDPTGSQNYGYTF
.	TRBV18	.	TRBJ1-1	TGTGCCAGCTCGTCAAAAGAGGGAGCTTTCTTT	CASSSKEGAFF
.	TRBV30	.	TRBJ1-5	TGTGCCTGGAACGCAGGTAGGGGTGAACCCCAGCATTTT	CAWNAGRGEPQHF
.	TRBV11-2	.	TRBJ2-3	TGTGCCAGCAGCTCTCTAATAAGAGATATCACGCAGTATTTT	CASSSLIRDITQYF
TRBD1	TRBV18	once	TRBJ1-4	TGTGCCAGCACCAGACAGGGGCAAAATGAAAAACTGTTTTTT	CASTRQGQNEKLFF
.	TRBV12-3/TRBV12-4	.	TRBJ1-1	TGTGCCAGCAGTTTCGGCGGGGGGGGTGAAGCTTTCTTT	CASSFGGGGEAFF
TRBD1	TRBV5-5	.	TRBJ1-3	TGTGCCAGCAGCTTATCCCCCCCGACAGGGTTCTCTGGAAACACCATATATTTT	CASSLSPPTGFSGNTIYF
TRBD2	TRBV2	.	TRBJ2-5	TGTGCCAGCAGGTGGACTAGCGGGGAAGAGACCCAGTACTTC	CASRWTSGEETQYF
TRBD1	TRBV5-5	once	TRBJ1-4	TGTGCCAGCAGCTTCGGGGACAGGGGAGGGTCAACTAATGAAAAACTGTTTTTT	CASSFGDRGGSTNEKLFF
.	TRBV2	.	TRBJ2-5	TGTGCCAGCACTGCCCAAGAGACCCAGTACTTC	CASTAQETQYF
TRBD2	TRBV15	.	TRBJ2-3	TGTGCCACCCGGGCGGCTAGCGGATCTAGCACAGATACGCAGTATTTT	CATRAASGSSTDTQYF
.	TRBV7-9	.	TRBJ2-2	TGTGCCAGCAGCTTAGAGGGGTCAGGGTGGCGTCGGGACACCGGGGAGCTGTTTTTT	CASSLEGSGWRRDTGELFF
.	TRBV7-2	.	TRBJ2-3	TGTGCCAGCAGCTTATTGGGGGGCCCTAGCACAGATACGCAGTATTTT	CASSLLGGPSTDTQYF
TRBD1	TRBV9	.	TRBJ1-6	TGTGCCAGCAGCCTCGGACAGGGGAATTCACCCCTCCACTTT	CASSLGQGNSPLHF
TRBD1	TRBV20-1	.	TRBJ2-7	TGCAGTGCTAGTGCACAGGGGGACGGCGAGCAGTACTTC	CSASAQGDGEQYF
.	TRBV28	.	TRBJ2-5	TGTGCCAGCAGTCCCCGCGGGAAACAGGACCAAGAGACCCAGTACTTC	CASSPRGKQDQETQYF
.	TRBV10-3	.	TRBJ1-5	TGTGCCATCAGTGAGTCACGACAGAGAAGCAATAGCAATCAGCCCCAGCATTTT	CAISESRQRSNSNQPQHF
.	TRBV18	.	TRBJ1-4	TGTGCCAGCTCACGGACCGGGCCCCCGTCGGCGGGGAAACTGTTTTTT	CASSRTGPPSAGKLFF
TRBD2	TRBV9	.	TRBJ2-1	TGTGCCAGCAGCAGAACCGGGGGGGCCTTCTACAATGAGCAGTTCTTC	CASSRTGGAFYNEQFF
.	TRBV5-1	.	TRBJ1-1	TGCGCCAGCAGCCCGGGACACCCTGCGGGGGACACTGAAGCTTTCTTT	CASSPGHPAGDTEAFF
.	TRBV6-4	.	TRBJ1-5	TGTGCCAGCAGTGTCCCACATCTAAGGGACTATAGCAATCAGCCCCAGCATTTT	CASSVPHLRDYSNQPQHF
TRBD2	TRBV3-1/TRBV3-2	.	TRBJ2-2	TGTGCCAGCAGCCAAGCTGGCGGGGGGGCGGCGGACACCGGGGAGCTGTTTTTT	CASSQAGGGAADTGELFF
TRBD1	TRBV29-1	.	TRBJ1-4	TGCAGCGTTGTGGGGCAGGGGGAAAATAATGAAAAACTGTTTTTT	CSVVGQGENNEKLFF
.	TRBV18	.	TRBJ2-5	TGTGCCAGCTCACCGATACTAGGAGGGGAGACCCAGTACTTC	CASSPILGGETQYF
.	TRBV19	.	TRBJ2-5	TGTGCCAGTAGTATGTCTCGGGAGACCCAGTACTTC	CASSMSRETQYF
.	TRBV5-8	once	TRBJ2-7	TGTGCCAGCAGCCTACAAGACAGGACCTCCTACGAGCAGTACTTC	CASSLQDRTSYEQYF
TRBD1	TRBV28	.	TRBJ1-4	TGTGCCAGCAGTTTTAGGGGGCTTGGTGAAAAACTGTTTTTT	CASSFRGLGEKLFF
TRBD1	TRBV5-1	.	TRBJ1-1	TGCGCCAGCAGCATCGACAGGGAAAACACTGAAGCTTTCTTT	CASSIDRENTEAFF